This T cell receptor beta chain was captured in a study of shared clonotypes between healthy human individuals. Turning to the study itself: Participating donors consisted of a couple of women and a few men aged 18 to 49.

This CDR3 is 11 amino acids long. Germline CDR1 DFQATT, CDR2 SNEGSKA (reference sequence). V was cut by 0 bases and J by 9 bases, with 3 bases left in between. Generated by immunoSEQ multiplex PCR, the TCRdb table keeps only in-frame clones and is missing some. The sample records approximately 2.3 million clones, approximately 95% being singletons. J is TRBJ1-6 and V is TRBV20-1; D is unresolved. The sequence derives from a man aged 18 to 29 in good health. Some clones in this sample may be carry-over from other donors' samples. The sample taken for sequencing was naive CD4+ T cells from PBMCs. The subset: CD45RA+ positively selected. CDR3 sequence (DNA): TGCAGTGCTAGAGATCTTTCACCCCTCCACTTT. Its translation: CSARDLSPLHF.